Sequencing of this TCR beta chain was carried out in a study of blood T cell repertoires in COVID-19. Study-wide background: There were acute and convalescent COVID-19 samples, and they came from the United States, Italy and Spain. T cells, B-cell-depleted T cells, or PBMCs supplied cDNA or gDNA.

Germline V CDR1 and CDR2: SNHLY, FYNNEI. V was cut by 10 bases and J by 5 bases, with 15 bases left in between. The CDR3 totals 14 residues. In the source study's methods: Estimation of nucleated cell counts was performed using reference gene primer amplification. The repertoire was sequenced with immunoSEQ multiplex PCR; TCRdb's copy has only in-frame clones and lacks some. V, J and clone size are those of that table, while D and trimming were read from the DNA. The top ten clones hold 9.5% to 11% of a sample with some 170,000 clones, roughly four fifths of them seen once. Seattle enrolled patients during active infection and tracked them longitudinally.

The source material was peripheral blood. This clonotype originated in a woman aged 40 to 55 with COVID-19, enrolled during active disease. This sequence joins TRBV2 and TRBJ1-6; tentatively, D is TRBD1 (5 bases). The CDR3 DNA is TGTGCCACTTGGGGCAGCGGGGATAATTCACCCCTCCACTTT. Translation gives CATWGSGDNSPLHF.